The clone carrying this T cell receptor (beta chain) has only one observation. This entry belongs to a study of blood T cell repertoires in COVID-19. Germline V lookup: CDR1 MDHEN, CDR2 SYDVKM. V was shortened by 6 bases and J by 2 bases, with 14 bases between the two germline ends. The CDR3 has 15 amino acids. Original processing notes: Scientists estimated how many nucleated cells there were by amplifying reference gene primers. Assay used: immunoSEQ multiplex PCR; TCRdb lists only in-frame clones, some missing. V, J and clone size are taken as reported in that table, and D and trimming were inferred from the DNA itself. Among 300,000 or so clones, more than 75% were seen once, and the ten largest hold around 1.7%.

The clonotype comes from a woman aged 45-65 years with acute or convalescent COVID-19. Sequences were obtained from peripheral blood. The V gene is TRBV28, the J gene TRBJ2-1, with D unresolved. The CDR3, as DNA: TGTGCCAGCAGATCCCCTAACCGGGCCTACAATGAGCAGTTCTTC. It codes for CASRSPNRAYNEQFF.